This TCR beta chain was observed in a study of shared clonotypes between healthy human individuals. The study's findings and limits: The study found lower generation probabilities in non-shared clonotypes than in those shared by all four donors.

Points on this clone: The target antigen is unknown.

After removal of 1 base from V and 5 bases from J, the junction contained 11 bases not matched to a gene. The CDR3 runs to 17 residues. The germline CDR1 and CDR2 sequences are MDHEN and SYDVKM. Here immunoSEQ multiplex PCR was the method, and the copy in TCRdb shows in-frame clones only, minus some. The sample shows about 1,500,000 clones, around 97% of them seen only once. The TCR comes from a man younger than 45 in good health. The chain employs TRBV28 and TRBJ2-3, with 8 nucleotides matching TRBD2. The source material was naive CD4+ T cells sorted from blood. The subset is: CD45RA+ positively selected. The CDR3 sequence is CASSLLWSTGGLDTQYF. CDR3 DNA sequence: TGTGCCAGCAGTTTATTGTGGTCGACGGGAGGGTTAGATACGCAGTATTTT.